This is a list of T cell receptor beta chains from one sample in a study of read filtering for tumor transcriptome and immune sequencing. MiXCR was run by TCRdb on the reads, yielding one entry per CDR3 protein. Altogether 50,000 or so distinct CDR3 sequences are present, around an eighth being singletons, with the ten largest covering 15% to 20%. What was sequenced was a population of CD138-negative cells sorted from bone marrow. These receptors all come from a donor at least 40 years old with multiple myeloma. The CDR3 runs from the conserved cysteine through the conserved F or W. The D gene is left open where the match is weak. Rows give clone size only sometimes, using once, few, many, or a class for an expanded clone.

j_call: TRBJ2-3; d_call: TRBD2; v_call: TRBV15; clone_size: many; cdr3_nt: TGTGCCACCAGCAGAGATCCCCAGCGGGGGGTTACAGATACGCAGTATTTT; cdr3_aa: CATSRDPQRGVTDTQYF
j_call: TRBJ2-1; d_call: TRBD1; v_call: TRBV4-2; clone_size: many; cdr3_nt: TGTGCCAGCAGCCAAACCCGGGACAGGCAGTTCTTC; cdr3_aa: CASSQTRDRQFF
j_call: TRBJ1-2; d_call: .; v_call: TRBV20-1; clone_size: many; cdr3_nt: TGCAGTGCGGATTTGGAGTATGGCTACACCTTC; cdr3_aa: CSADLEYGYTF
j_call: TRBJ2-3; d_call: .; v_call: TRBV19; clone_size: many; cdr3_nt: TGTGCCAGTACCTCTTGGGGAGGAGATACGCAGTATTTT; cdr3_aa: CASTSWGGDTQYF
j_call: TRBJ2-6; d_call: .; v_call: TRBV23-1; clone_size: many; cdr3_nt: TGCGCCAGCAGTCAATACAGTACTCTCTCTGGGGCCAACGTCCTGACTTTC; cdr3_aa: CASSQYSTLSGANVLTF
j_call: TRBJ1-2; d_call: .; v_call: TRBV6-1; clone_size: many; cdr3_nt: TGTGCCAGCCAGACAATGGGGGATGGCTACACCTTC; cdr3_aa: CASQTMGDGYTF
j_call: TRBJ2-7; d_call: .; v_call: TRBV5-1; clone_size: many; cdr3_nt: TGCGCCAGCAGCTTAGACAGGAAGCGCCAGAACTACGAGCAGTACTTC; cdr3_aa: CASSLDRKRQNYEQYF
j_call: TRBJ2-7; d_call: .; v_call: TRBV20-1; clone_size: many; cdr3_nt: TGCAGTGCTAGTATTCTGGACAACGAGCAGTACTTC; cdr3_aa: CSASILDNEQYF
j_call: TRBJ2-2; d_call: .; v_call: TRBV7-2; clone_size: many; cdr3_nt: TGTGCCAGCAGCTTAGTTGCGGTCTTCCCCGGGGAGCTGTTTTTT; cdr3_aa: CASSLVAVFPGELFF
j_call: TRBJ2-1; d_call: .; v_call: TRBV13; clone_size: many; cdr3_nt: TGTGCCAGCAGCTCCCGGGGAGGCGATGAGCAGTTCTTC; cdr3_aa: CASSSRGGDEQFF
j_call: TRBJ1-1; d_call: .; v_call: TRBV12-3/TRBV12-4; clone_size: many; cdr3_nt: TGTGCCAGCAGTTTAGTTGGGCAGGGGAACACTGAAGCTTTCTTT; cdr3_aa: CASSLVGQGNTEAFF
j_call: TRBJ1-1; d_call: .; v_call: TRBV6-2/TRBV6-3; clone_size: many; cdr3_nt: TGTGCCAGCAGTTACTCAACGCAGGGTAGGACTGAAGCTTTCTTT; cdr3_aa: CASSYSTQGRTEAFF
j_call: TRBJ1-1; d_call: .; v_call: TRBV6-5; clone_size: many; cdr3_nt: TGTGCCAGCAGTTACTCACCGGGGAAGAACACTGAAGCTTTCTTT; cdr3_aa: CASSYSPGKNTEAFF
j_call: TRBJ2-1; d_call: TRBD1; v_call: TRBV11-2; clone_size: many; cdr3_nt: TGTGCCAGCAGCTCCTCCGGGACAGGGAGTAATGAGCAGTTCTTC; cdr3_aa: CASSSSGTGSNEQFF
j_call: TRBJ2-7; d_call: .; v_call: TRBV5-1; clone_size: many; cdr3_nt: TGCGCCAGCAGCTTCGAGGGATCCTACGAGCAGTACTTC; cdr3_aa: CASSFEGSYEQYF
j_call: TRBJ2-3; d_call: .; v_call: TRBV5-1; clone_size: many; cdr3_nt: TGCGCCAGCAGCTCATGGCAGTTACATACGCAGTATTTT; cdr3_aa: CASSSWQLHTQYF
j_call: TRBJ1-5; d_call: .; v_call: TRBV18; clone_size: .; cdr3_nt: TGTGCCAGCTCACCAGGCCAGGGGATCAATCAGCCCCAGCGTTTT; cdr3_aa: CASSPGQGINQPQRF
j_call: TRBJ2-7; d_call: .; v_call: TRBV18; clone_size: few; cdr3_nt: TGTGCCAGCTCACCACGGGGCAGGTCCTCCTACGAGCAGTACTTC; cdr3_aa: CASSPRGRSSYEQYF
j_call: TRBJ2-7; d_call: .; v_call: TRBV20-1; clone_size: .; cdr3_nt: TGCAGTGCTAGAGATCCGGAGGGGTCCTCCTACGAGCAGTACTTC; cdr3_aa: CSARDPEGSSYEQYF
j_call: TRBJ2-7; d_call: .; v_call: TRBV7-6; clone_size: many; cdr3_nt: TGTGCCAGCAGCTTAGGGACGCTCTACGAGCAGTACTTC; cdr3_aa: CASSLGTLYEQYF
j_call: TRBJ1-3; d_call: .; v_call: TRBV9; clone_size: .; cdr3_nt: TGTGCCAGCAGCACTGCCGCGGGAACAAACTCTGGAAACACCATATATTTT; cdr3_aa: CASSTAAGTNSGNTIYF
j_call: TRBJ1-5; d_call: .; v_call: TRBV27; clone_size: many; cdr3_nt: TGTGCCAGCAGTTTAGAATTGGGGTTTCAGCCCCAGCATTTT; cdr3_aa: CASSLELGFQPQHF
j_call: TRBJ2-3; d_call: TRBD1; v_call: TRBV6-5; clone_size: many; cdr3_nt: TGTGCCAGCACGGGACAGGGGGTACACACAGATACGCAGTATTTT; cdr3_aa: CASTGQGVHTDTQYF
j_call: TRBJ1-4; d_call: .; v_call: TRBV25-1; clone_size: many; cdr3_nt: TGTGCCAGCAGTGACCCCACGAGAAGGGCCGAGGAACTGTTTTTT; cdr3_aa: CASSDPTRRAEELFF
j_call: TRBJ2-5; d_call: .; v_call: TRBV6-5; clone_size: many; cdr3_nt: TGTGCCAGCAGTTACTCGCGAGAGACCCAGTACTTC; cdr3_aa: CASSYSRETQYF
j_call: TRBJ1-5; d_call: TRBD1; v_call: TRBV19; clone_size: few; cdr3_nt: TGTGCCAGTAGTGCCTACCGACAGGGGCCCGAACTGGAGCATTTT; cdr3_aa: CASSAYRQGPELEHF
j_call: TRBJ2-3; d_call: TRBD1; v_call: TRBV7-9; clone_size: many; cdr3_nt: TGTGCCAGCAGCTCTACTCCGGGACAGGGGGTTAACAGCGATACGCAGTATTTT; cdr3_aa: CASSSTPGQGVNSDTQYF
j_call: TRBJ2-5; d_call: .; v_call: TRBV7-2; clone_size: many; cdr3_nt: TGTGCCAGCAGCTTCGGCTTTAAAGAGACCCAGTACTTC; cdr3_aa: CASSFGFKETQYF
j_call: TRBJ2-1; d_call: TRBD1; v_call: TRBV29-1; clone_size: many; cdr3_nt: TGCAGCGTGATCCGGGACAGGGGGCTCGTGAATGAGCAGTTCTTC; cdr3_aa: CSVIRDRGLVNEQFF
j_call: TRBJ1-1; d_call: TRBD1; v_call: TRBV20-1; clone_size: many; cdr3_nt: TGCAGTGCTTCAGACAGGGCTACGAACACTGAAGCTTTCTTT; cdr3_aa: CSASDRATNTEAFF
j_call: TRBJ2-5; d_call: .; v_call: TRBV5-1; clone_size: many; cdr3_nt: TGCGCCAGCAGCTTGGCGTCCCAGGGGTACGAGACCCAGTACTTC; cdr3_aa: CASSLASQGYETQYF
j_call: TRBJ2-1; d_call: TRBD2; v_call: TRBV3-1; clone_size: many; cdr3_nt: TGTGCCAGCAGGTCCGGTTTCGGCGGGGGGGCTAATGAGCAGTTCTTC; cdr3_aa: CASRSGFGGGANEQFF
j_call: TRBJ2-5; d_call: TRBD2; v_call: TRBV4-1; clone_size: many; cdr3_nt: TGCGCCAGCAGCCAAGATCGCGGGGGGGGCGGGGAGACCCAGTACTTC; cdr3_aa: CASSQDRGGGGETQYF
j_call: TRBJ2-7; d_call: .; v_call: TRBV23-1; clone_size: many; cdr3_nt: TGCGCCAGCAGTCACGACGGAACGATTTACGCCTACGAGCAGTACTTC; cdr3_aa: CASSHDGTIYAYEQYF
j_call: TRBJ1-2; d_call: .; v_call: TRBV6-5; clone_size: many; cdr3_nt: TGTGCCACCTGGACTGCCAGCGCCGAGGGCTACACCTTC; cdr3_aa: CATWTASAEGYTF
j_call: TRBJ2-7; d_call: .; v_call: TRBV7-2; clone_size: few; cdr3_nt: TGTGCCAGCAGCTTAGGGGGCACGGTGGAGCAGTACTTC; cdr3_aa: CASSLGGTVEQYF
j_call: TRBJ2-1; d_call: .; v_call: TRBV3-1; clone_size: many; cdr3_nt: TGTGCCAGCAGCCTTCAGGCAATGGGCGGTGAGCAGTTCTTC; cdr3_aa: CASSLQAMGGEQFF
j_call: TRBJ2-3; d_call: .; v_call: TRBV28; clone_size: many; cdr3_nt: TGTGCCAGCAGTTCCCCGGGGGGCGGTACCACAGATACGCAGTATTTT; cdr3_aa: CASSSPGGGTTDTQYF
j_call: TRBJ1-5; d_call: .; v_call: TRBV18; clone_size: .; cdr3_nt: TGTGCCAGCTCACTCGACGAAGGGCCCCAGCATTTT; cdr3_aa: CASSLDEGPQHF
j_call: TRBJ2-1; d_call: .; v_call: TRBV7-9; clone_size: many; cdr3_nt: TGTGCCAGCAGCTTAGGCGGGGGCCAAGAACGGTTCTTC; cdr3_aa: CASSLGGGQERFF
j_call: TRBJ2-2; d_call: .; v_call: TRBV29-1; clone_size: many; cdr3_nt: TGCAGCGCCCCGGGCGGGTCCGGGGAGCTGTTTTTT; cdr3_aa: CSAPGGSGELFF
j_call: TRBJ1-1; d_call: .; v_call: TRBV7-9; clone_size: many; cdr3_nt: TGTGCCAGCAGCGATAGAGGGGGCACTGAAGCTTTCTTT; cdr3_aa: CASSDRGGTEAFF
j_call: TRBJ2-7; d_call: TRBD1; v_call: TRBV20-1; clone_size: many; cdr3_nt: TGCAGTGCTAGAGATCTCAGGGGGGAGCAGTACTTC; cdr3_aa: CSARDLRGEQYF
j_call: TRBJ1-6; d_call: .; v_call: TRBV20-1; clone_size: many; cdr3_nt: TGCAGTGCCTCCGACACAGCCACGCTCCACTTT; cdr3_aa: CSASDTATLHF
j_call: TRBJ2-7; d_call: TRBD1; v_call: TRBV30; clone_size: many; cdr3_nt: TGTGCCTGGAAACAGGGGGTGTACGAGCAGTACTTC; cdr3_aa: CAWKQGVYEQYF
j_call: TRBJ2-1; d_call: .; v_call: TRBV2; clone_size: many; cdr3_nt: TGTGCCAGCAGTCCCACAACATTCAATGAGCAGTTCTTC; cdr3_aa: CASSPTTFNEQFF
j_call: TRBJ1-1; d_call: .; v_call: TRBV20-1; clone_size: many; cdr3_nt: TGCAGTGCTAGCTCTACAAACACTGAAGCTTTCTTT; cdr3_aa: CSASSTNTEAFF
j_call: TRBJ2-1; d_call: TRBD2; v_call: TRBV6-2/TRBV6-3; clone_size: many; cdr3_nt: TGTGCCAGCAGTTACTTAGCGACTAGCGGGGTCTACAATGAGCAGTTCTTC; cdr3_aa: CASSYLATSGVYNEQFF
j_call: TRBJ1-2; d_call: .; v_call: TRBV5-4; clone_size: few; cdr3_nt: TGTGCCAGCAGCTTGGGAGGGCCTCTCGTCTACACCTTC; cdr3_aa: CASSLGGPLVYTF